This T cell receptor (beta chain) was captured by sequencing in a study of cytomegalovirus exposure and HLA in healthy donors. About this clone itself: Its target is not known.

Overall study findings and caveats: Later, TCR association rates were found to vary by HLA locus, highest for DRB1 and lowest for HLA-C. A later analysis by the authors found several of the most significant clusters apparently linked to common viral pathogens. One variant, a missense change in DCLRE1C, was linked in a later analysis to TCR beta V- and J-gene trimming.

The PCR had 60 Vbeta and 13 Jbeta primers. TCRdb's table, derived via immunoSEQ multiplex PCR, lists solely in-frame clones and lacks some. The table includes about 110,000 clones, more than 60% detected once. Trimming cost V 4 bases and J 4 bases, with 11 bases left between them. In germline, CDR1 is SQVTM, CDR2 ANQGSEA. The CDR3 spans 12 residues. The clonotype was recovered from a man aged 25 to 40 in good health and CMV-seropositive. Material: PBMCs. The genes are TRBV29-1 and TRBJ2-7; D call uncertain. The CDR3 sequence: CSVAWATYEQYF. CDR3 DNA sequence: TGCAGCGTTGCCTGGGCTACATACGAGCAGTACTTC.